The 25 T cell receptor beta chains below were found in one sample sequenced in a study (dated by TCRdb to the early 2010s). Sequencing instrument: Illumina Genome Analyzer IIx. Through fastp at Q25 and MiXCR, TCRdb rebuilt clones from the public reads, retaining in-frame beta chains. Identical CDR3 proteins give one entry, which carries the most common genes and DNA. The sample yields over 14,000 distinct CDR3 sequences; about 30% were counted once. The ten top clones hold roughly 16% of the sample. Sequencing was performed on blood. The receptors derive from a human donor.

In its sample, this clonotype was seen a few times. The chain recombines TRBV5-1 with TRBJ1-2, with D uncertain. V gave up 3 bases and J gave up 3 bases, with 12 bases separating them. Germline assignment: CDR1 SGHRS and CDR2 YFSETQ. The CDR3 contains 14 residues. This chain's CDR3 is CASSSGVLYYGYTF. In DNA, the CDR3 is TGCGCCAGCAGCTCCGGGGTCCTCTACTATGGCTACACCTTC.

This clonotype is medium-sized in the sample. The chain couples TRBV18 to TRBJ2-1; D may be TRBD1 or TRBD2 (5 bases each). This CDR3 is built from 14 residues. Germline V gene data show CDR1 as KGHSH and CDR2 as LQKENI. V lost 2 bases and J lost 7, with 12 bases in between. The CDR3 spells CASSPGMGENEQFF. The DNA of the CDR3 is TGTGCCAGCTCACCAGGGATGGGGGAGAATGAGCAGTTCTTC.

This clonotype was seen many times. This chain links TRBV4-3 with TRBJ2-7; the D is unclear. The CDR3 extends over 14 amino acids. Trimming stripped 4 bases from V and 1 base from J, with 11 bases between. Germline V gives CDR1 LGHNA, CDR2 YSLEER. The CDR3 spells CASSPGTPSYEQYF. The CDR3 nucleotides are TGCGCCAGCAGCCCAGGAACGCCGTCCTACGAGCAGTACTTC.

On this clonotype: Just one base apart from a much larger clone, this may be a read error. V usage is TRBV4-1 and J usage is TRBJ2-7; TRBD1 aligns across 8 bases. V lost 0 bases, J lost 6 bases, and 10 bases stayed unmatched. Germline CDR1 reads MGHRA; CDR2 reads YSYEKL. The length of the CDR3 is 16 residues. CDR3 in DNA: TGCGCCAGCAGCCAAGATCCTAACAGGGGGTGTAGCGAGCAGTACTTC. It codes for CASSQDPNRGCSEQYF.

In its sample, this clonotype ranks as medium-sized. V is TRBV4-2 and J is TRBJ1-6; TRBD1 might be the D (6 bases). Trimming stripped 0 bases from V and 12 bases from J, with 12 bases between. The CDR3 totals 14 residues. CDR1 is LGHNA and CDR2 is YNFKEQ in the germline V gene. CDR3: CASSQDKADRPLHF. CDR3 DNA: TGTGCCAGCAGCCAAGATAAGGCGGACAGACCCCTCCACTTT.

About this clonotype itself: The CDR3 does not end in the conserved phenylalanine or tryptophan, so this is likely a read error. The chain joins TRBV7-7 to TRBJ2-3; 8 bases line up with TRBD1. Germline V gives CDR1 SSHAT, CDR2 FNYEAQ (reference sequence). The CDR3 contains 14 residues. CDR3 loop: CASSLQGGIDTQYL. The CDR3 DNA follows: TGTGCTAGCAGCTTACAGGGGGGCATAGATACGCAGTATTTG.

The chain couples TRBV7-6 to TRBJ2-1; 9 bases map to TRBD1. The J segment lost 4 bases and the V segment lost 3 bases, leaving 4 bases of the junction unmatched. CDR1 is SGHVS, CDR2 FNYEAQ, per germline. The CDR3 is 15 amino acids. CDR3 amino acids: CASSFRQGEYNEQFF. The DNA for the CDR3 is TGTGCCAGCAGCTTTCGACAGGGGGAATACAATGAGCAGTTCTTC.

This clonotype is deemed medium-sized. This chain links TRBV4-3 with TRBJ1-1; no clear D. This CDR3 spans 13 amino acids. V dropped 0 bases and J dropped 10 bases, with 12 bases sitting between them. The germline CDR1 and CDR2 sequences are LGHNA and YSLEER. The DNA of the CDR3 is TGCGCCAGCAGCCAAGAAGGAGGGCGTGCAGCTTTCTTT. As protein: CASSQEGGRAAFF.

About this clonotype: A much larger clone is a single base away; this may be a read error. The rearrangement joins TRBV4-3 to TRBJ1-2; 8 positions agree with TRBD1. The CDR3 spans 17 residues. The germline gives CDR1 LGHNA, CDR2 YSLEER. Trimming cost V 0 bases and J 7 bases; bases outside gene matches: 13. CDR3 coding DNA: TGCGCCAGCAGCCAAGATAGGACAGGGTCCCCCCTGCTTGGCTACACCTTC. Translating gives CASSQDRTGSPLLGYTF.

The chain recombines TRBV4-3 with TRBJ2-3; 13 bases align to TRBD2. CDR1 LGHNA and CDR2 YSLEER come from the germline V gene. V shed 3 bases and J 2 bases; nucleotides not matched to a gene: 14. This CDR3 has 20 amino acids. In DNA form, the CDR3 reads TGCGCCAGCAGCCATGGAGGGACTAGCGGGATAAGACATTACACAGATACGCAGTATTTT. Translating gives CASSHGGTSGIRHYTDTQYF.

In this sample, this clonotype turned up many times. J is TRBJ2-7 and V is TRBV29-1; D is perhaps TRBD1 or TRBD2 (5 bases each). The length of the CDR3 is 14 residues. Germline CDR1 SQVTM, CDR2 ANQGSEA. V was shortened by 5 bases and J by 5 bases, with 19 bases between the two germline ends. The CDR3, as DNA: TGCAGCGTTTGTCAGCTTTCCCGGGGCGACGAGCAGTACTTC. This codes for CSVCQLSRGDEQYF.

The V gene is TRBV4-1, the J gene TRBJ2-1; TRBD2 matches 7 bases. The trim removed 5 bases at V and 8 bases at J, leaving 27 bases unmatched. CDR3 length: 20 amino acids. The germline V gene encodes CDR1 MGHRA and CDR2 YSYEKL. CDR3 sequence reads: CASSSSISGRHGGRAYEQFF. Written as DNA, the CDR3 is TGCGCCAGCAGCAGTTCGATAAGCGGCCGCCATGGAGGGAGGGCCTATGAGCAGTTCTTC.

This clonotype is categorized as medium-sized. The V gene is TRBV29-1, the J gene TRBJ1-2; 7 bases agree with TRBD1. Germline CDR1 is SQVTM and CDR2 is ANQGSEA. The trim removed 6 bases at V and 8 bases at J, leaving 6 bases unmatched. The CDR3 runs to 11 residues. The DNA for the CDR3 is TGCAGCGTAGGAACAGGGGACGGCTACACCTTC. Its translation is CSVGTGDGYTF.

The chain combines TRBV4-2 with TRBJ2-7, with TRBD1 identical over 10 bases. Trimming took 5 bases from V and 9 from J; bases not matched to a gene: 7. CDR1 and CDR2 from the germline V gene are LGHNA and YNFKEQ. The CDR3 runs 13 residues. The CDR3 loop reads CASSLGQGSGQYF. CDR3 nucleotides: TGTGCCAGCAGCTTGGGACAGGGGAGCGGGCAGTACTTC.

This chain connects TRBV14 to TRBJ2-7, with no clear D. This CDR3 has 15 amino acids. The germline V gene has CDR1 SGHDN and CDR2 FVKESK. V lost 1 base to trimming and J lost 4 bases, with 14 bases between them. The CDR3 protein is CASSQAAEGVYEQYF. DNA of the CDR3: TGTGCCAGCAGCCAAGCGGCGGAAGGAGTTTACGAGCAGTACTTC.

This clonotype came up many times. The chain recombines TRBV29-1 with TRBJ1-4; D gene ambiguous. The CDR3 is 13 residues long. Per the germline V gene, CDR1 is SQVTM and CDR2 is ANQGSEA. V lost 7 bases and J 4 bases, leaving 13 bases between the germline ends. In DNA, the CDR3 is TGCAGCGCAATCCCGTCCAATAATGAAAAACTGTTTTTT. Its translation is CSAIPSNNEKLFF. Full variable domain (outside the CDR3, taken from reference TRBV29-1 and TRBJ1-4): SAVISQKPSRDICQRGTSLTIQCQVDSQVTMMFWYRQQPGQSLTLIATANQGSEATYESGFVIDKFPISRPNLTFSTLTVSNMSPEDSSIYLCSAIPSNNEKLFFGSGTQLSVL.

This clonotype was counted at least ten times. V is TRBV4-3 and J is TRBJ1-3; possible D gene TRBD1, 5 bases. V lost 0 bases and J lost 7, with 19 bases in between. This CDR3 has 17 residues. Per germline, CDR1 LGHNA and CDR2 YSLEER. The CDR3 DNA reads TGCGCCAGCAGCCAAGATTTAGGACTTCGGGGGGACAACACCATATATTTT. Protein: CASSQDLGLRGDNTIYF.

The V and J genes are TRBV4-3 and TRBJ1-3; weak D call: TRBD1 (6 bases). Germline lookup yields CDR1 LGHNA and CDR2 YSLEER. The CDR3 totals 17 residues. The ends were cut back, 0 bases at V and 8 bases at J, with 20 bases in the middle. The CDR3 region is CASSQDSQGRYGYTIYF. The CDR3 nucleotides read TGCGCCAGCAGCCAAGATAGCCAGGGGCGTTACGGCTACACCATATATTTT.

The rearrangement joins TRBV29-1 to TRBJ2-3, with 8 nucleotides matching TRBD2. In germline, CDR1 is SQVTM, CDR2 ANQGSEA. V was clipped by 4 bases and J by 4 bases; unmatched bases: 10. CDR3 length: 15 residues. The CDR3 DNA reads TGCAGCGTTGGCCCCATAGCGGGACTAGCAGATACGCAGTATTTT. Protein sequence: CSVGPIAGLADTQYF.

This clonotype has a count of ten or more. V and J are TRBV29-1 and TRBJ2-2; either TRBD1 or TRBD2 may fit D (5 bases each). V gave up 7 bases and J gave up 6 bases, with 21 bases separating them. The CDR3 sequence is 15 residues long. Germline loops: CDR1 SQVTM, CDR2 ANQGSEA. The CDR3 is CSAGGGFREPGELFF. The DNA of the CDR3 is TGCAGCGCTGGTGGGGGATTCAGGGAGCCCGGGGAGCTGTTTTTT.

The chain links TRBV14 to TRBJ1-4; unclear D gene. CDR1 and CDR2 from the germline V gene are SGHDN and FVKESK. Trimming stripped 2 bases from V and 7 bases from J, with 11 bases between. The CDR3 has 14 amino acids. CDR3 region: CASSQSSGLEKLFF. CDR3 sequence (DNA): TGTGCCAGCAGCCAATCGTCCGGGCTTGAAAAACTGTTTTTT. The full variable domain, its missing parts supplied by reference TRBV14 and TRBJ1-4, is EAGVTQFPSHSVIEKGQTVTLRCDPISGHDNLYWYRRVMGKEIKFLLHFVKESKQDESGMPNNRFLAERTGGTYSTLKVQPAELEDSGVYFCASSQSSGLEKLFFGSGTQLSVL.

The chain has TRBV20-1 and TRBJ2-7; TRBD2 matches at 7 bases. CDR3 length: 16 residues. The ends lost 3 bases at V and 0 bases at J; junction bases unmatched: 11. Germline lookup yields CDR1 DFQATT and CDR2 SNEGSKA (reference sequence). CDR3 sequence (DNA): TGCAGTGCTAGGACACCGGCTACTAGCGACTCCTACGAGCAGTACTTC. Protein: CSARTPATSDSYEQYF.

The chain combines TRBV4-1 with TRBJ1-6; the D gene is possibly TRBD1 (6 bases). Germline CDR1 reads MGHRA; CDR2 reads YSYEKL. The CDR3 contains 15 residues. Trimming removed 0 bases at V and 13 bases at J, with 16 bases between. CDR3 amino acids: CASSQDGGDNQPLHF. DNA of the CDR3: TGCGCCAGCAGCCAAGATGGGGGCGACAATCAGCCCCTCCACTTT.

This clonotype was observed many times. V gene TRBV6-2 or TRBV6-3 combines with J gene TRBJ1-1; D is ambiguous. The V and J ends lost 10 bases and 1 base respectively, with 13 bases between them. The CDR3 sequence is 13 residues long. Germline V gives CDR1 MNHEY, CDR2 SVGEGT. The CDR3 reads CATSVGTNTEAFF. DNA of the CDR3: TGTGCCACCTCGGTCGGTACGAACACTGAAGCTTTCTTT.

This CDR3 is CSVAPSYGYTF. The DNA of the CDR3 is TGCAGCGTCGCTCCCAGTTATGGCTACACCTTC. V is TRBV29-1 and J is TRBJ1-2, with D unresolved. V shed 6 bases and J shed 5 bases, with 10 bases lying between them. This CDR3 contains 11 residues. CDR1 is SQVTM and CDR2 is ANQGSEA in the germline V gene. Full variable domain (remainder filled in from reference TRBV29-1 and TRBJ1-2): SAVISQKPSRDICQRGTSLTIQCQVDSQVTMMFWYRQQPGQSLTLIATANQGSEATYESGFVIDKFPISRPNLTFSTLTVSNMSPEDSSIYLCSVAPSYGYTFGSGTRLTVV.